This T cell receptor (beta chain) derives from a study of blood T cell repertoires in COVID-19. The CDR3 runs to 15 residues. With 3 bases clipped from V and 1 base from J, the junction kept 5 bases outside the gene matches. CDR1 SEHNR and CDR2 FQNEAQ come from the germline V gene (reference sequence). Only in-frame clones appear in the TCRdb table, and some are missing; sequencing was by immunoSEQ multiplex PCR. Of some 120,000 clones in the sample, approximately 87% were seen once. Specimen: peripheral blood. The chain carries TRBV7-9 and TRBJ2-5; 7 nucleotides line up with TRBD1. The source of this sequence is a woman aged 50 to 60 with acute or convalescent COVID-19. CDR3 amino acids: CASSLGQPGQETQYF. Written as DNA, the CDR3 is TGTGCCAGCAGCTTGGGACAGCCGGGCCAAGAGACCCAGTACTTC.